This T cell receptor (beta chain) was sequenced during a study of cytomegalovirus exposure and HLA in healthy donors. Findings and caveats of the study: In presence/absence analyses, roughly uniform sequencing depth across donors was assumed.

The CDR3 has 14 residues. In germline, CDR1 is MDHEN, CDR2 SYDVKM. V was cut by 2 bases and J by 5 bases, with 12 bases left in between. A few counts support this clone. The antigen remains undetermined. The PCR employed 60 Vbeta primers together with 13 Jbeta primers. This table comes from immunoSEQ multiplex PCR, and its TCRdb copy is limited to in-frame clones, with some not included. The profile covers 95,000 to 100,000 clones, with about 75% appearing a single time and roughly 7% taken by the ten largest. This chain connects TRBV28 to TRBJ2-5; D not resolved. The sequenced material came from PBMCs. The clonotype originates from a man in his forties or fifties in good health and CMV-seropositive. The DNA of the CDR3 is TGTGCCAGCAGTTTACCCGACTGGCTGGAGACCCAGTACTTC. Translating gives CASSLPDWLETQYF. Full variable domain (outside the CDR3, taken from reference TRBV28 and TRBJ2-5): DVKVTQSSRYLVKRTGEKVFLECVQDMDHENMFWYRQDPGLGLRLIYFSYDVKMKEKGDIPEGYSVSREKKERFSLILESASTNQTSMYLCASSLPDWLETQYFGPGTRLLVL.